Listed below are T cell receptor beta chains from one sample, sequenced in a study of cytomegalovirus exposure and HLA in healthy donors. Produced via immunoSEQ multiplex PCR; TCRdb's table is partial and in-frame only. The profile shows about 150,000 clones, over 8% of them singletons. Sequenced: PBMCs. The receptors stem from a male donor in good health and CMV-seronegative. The CDR3 runs from the conserved cysteine through the conserved F or W. D genes are given only for firm matches. Clone sizes are given selectively: once, few, many, or a class where the clone is expanded.

v_gene	d_gene	len	abundance	j_gene	CDR3nt	CDR3aa
TRBV5-4	-	15	-	TRBJ1-3	TGTGCCAGCAGCCGTACGACAGCATCTGGAAACACCATATATTTT	CASSRTTASGNTIYF
TRBV4-3	TRBD1	16	-	TRBJ2-7	TGCGCCAGCAGCCAAGAAGGGGACAGGATAACCTACGAGCAGTACTTC	CASSQEGDRITYEQYF
TRBV27	TRBD2	12	-	TRBJ2-1	TGTGCCAGCTGGACTAGCCTGCGGGAGCAGTTCTTC	CASWTSLREQFF
TRBV6-1	TRBD1	14	few	TRBJ1-2	TGTGCCAGCACTGAAGGACAGGGGGCGTGGGGCTACACCTTC	CASTEGQGAWGYTF
TRBV9	TRBD2	14	few	TRBJ2-1	TGTGCCAGCAGCGTAGCTCAGCGGGGAATTGAGCAGTTCTTC	CASSVAQRGIEQFF
TRBV18	-	11	-	TRBJ2-5	TGTGCCAGCTGGGACATGGAGACCCAGTACTTC	CASWDMETQYF
TRBV27	TRBD1	14	-	TRBJ2-7	TGTGCCAGCAGTCGGACAGGGGCGGTCTACGAGCAGTACTTC	CASSRTGAVYEQYF
TRBV7-2	TRBD1	15	-	TRBJ1-2	TGTGCCAGCAGCAATAACAGGGGGCGAAACTATGGCTACACCTTC	CASSNNRGRNYGYTF
TRBV6-4	TRBD2	13	few	TRBJ2-3	TGTGCCAGCAGTGCGGGACTAGGAGCGGCGCAGTATTTT	CASSAGLGAAQYF
TRBV5-4	-	16	few	TRBJ2-5	TGTGCCAGCAGCTTGGCCCAGCGGGTAGACCAAGAGACCCAGTACTTC	CASSLAQRVDQETQYF
TRBV4-3	TRBD1	16	-	TRBJ1-2	TGCGCCAGCAGCAAAGCTGGACAGGGGGGTATCTATGGCTACACCTTC	CASSKAGQGGIYGYTF